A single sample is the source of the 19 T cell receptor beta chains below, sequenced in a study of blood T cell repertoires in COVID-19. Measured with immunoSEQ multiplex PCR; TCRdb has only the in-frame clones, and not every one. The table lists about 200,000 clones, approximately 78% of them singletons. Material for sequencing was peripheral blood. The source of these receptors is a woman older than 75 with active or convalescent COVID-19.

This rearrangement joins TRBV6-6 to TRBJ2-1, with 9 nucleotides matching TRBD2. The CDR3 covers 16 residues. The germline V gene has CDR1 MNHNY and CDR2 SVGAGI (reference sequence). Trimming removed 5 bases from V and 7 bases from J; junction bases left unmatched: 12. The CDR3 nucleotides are TGTGCCAGCAGTCTCTTGGGAGCGGGGGGAGGAAATGAGCAGTTCTTC. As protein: CASSLLGAGGGNEQFF.

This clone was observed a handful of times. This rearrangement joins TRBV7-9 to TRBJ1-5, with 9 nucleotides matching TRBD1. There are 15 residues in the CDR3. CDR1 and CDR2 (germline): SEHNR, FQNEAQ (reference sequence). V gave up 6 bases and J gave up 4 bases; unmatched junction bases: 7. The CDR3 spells CASSHGGTGNQPQHF. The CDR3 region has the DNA TGTGCCAGCAGTCATGGCGGGACAGGGAATCAGCCCCAGCATTTT.

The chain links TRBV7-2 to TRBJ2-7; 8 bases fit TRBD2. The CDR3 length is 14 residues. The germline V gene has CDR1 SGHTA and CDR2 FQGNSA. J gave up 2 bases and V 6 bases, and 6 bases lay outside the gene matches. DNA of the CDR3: TGTGCCAGCAGGGGTAGCGGGGCAACCTACGAGCAGTACTTC. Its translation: CASRGSGATYEQYF.

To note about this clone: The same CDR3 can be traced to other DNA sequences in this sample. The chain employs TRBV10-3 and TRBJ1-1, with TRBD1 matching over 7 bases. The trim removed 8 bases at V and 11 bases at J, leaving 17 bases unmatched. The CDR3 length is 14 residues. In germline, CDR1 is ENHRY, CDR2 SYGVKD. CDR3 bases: TGTGCCATCCGGGAGGGGGCGAGTCGGGGGAGCGCTTTCTTT. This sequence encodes CAIREGASRGSAFF.

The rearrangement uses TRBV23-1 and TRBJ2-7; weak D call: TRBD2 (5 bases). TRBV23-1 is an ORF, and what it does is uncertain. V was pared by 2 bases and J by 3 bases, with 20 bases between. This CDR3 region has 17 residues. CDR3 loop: CASSQKYKREKSYEQYF. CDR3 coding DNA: TGCGCCAGCAGTCAAAAATATAAAAGGGAGAAAAGCTACGAGCAGTACTTC.

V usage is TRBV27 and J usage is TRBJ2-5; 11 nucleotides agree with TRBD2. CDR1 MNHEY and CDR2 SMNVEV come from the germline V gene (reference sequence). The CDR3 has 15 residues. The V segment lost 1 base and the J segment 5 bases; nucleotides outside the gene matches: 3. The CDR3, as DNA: TGTGCCAGCAGTTTATATAGCGGGGGGGGTGAGACCCAGTACTTC. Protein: CASSLYSGGGETQYF.

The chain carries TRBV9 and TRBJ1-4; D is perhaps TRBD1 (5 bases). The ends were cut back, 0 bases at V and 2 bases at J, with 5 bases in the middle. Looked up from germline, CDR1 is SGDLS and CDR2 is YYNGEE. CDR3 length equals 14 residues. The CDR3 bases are TGTGCCAGCAGCGTAGGACAGACTAATGAAAAACTGTTTTTT. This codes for CASSVGQTNEKLFF.

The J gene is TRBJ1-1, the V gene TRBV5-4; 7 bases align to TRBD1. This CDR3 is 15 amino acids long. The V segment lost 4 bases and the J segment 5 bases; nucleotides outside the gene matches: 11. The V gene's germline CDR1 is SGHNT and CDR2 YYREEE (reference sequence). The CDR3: CASSPGTARNTEAFF. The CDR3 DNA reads TGTGCCAGCAGCCCCGGGACAGCCCGAAATACTGAAGCTTTCTTT.

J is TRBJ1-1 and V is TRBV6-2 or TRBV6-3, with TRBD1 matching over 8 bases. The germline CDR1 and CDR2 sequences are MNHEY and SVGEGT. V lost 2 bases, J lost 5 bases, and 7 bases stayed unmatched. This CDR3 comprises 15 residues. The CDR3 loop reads CASSYTGGGRTEAFF. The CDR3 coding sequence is TGTGCCAGCAGTTACACAGGGGGGGGAAGGACTGAAGCTTTCTTT.

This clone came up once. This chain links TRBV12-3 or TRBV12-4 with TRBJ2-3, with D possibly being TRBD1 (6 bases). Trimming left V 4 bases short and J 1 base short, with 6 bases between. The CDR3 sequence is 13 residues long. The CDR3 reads CASSWTGTDTQYF. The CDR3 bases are TGTGCCAGCAGTTGGACAGGCACAGATACGCAGTATTTT.

The CDR3 here is CASSLSGGRVIITGELFF. The CDR3 DNA reads as TGTGCCAGCAGCTTATCGGGCGGGAGGGTGATTATCACCGGGGAGCTGTTTTTT. The chain recombines TRBV7-6 with TRBJ2-2; 9 nucleotides align to TRBD2. The CDR3 has 18 amino acids. The germline CDR1 and CDR2 sequences are SGHVS and FNYEAQ. V gave up 2 bases and J gave up 4 bases; unmatched junction bases: 11.

CDR3 coding DNA: TGTGCCAGCAGTTACCTATCTGGAAACACCATATATTTT. Translated: CASSYLSGNTIYF. This chain uses TRBV6-5 with TRBJ1-3, with D hard to call. V lost 2 bases, J lost 1 base, and 3 bases lay in between. Looked up from germline, CDR1 is MNHEY and CDR2 is SVGAGI. The CDR3 consists of 13 residues.

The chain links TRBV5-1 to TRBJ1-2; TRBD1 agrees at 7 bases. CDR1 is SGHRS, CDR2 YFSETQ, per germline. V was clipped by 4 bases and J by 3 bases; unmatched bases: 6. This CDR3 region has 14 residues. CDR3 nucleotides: TGCGCCAGCAGCAAACAGGGGAACGACTATGGCTACACCTTC. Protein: CASSKQGNDYGYTF. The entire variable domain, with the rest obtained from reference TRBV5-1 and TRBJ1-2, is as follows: KAGVTQTPRYLIKTRGQQVTLSCSPISGHRSVSWYQQTPGQGLQFLFEYFSETQRNKGNFPGRFSGRQFSNSRSEMNVSTLELGDSALYLCASSKQGNDYGYTFGSGTRLTVV.

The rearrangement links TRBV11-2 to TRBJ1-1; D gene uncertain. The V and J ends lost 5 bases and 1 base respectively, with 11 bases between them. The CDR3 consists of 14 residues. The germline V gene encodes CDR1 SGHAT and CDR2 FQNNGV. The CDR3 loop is CASSQTPGNTEAFF. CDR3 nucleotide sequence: TGTGCCAGCAGCCAAACGCCGGGGAACACTGAAGCTTTCTTT.

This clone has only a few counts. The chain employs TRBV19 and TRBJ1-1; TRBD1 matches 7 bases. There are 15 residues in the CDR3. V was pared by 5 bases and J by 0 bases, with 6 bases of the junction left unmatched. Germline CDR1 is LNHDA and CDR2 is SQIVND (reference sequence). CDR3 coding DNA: TGTGCCAGTAGTTCCGGGACAGTCTTGAACACTGAAGCTTTCTTT. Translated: CASSSGTVLNTEAFF. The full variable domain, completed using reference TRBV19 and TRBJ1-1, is DGGITQSPKYLFRKEGQNVTLSCEQNLNHDAMYWYRQDPGQGLRLIYYSQIVNDFQKGDIAEGYSVSREKKESFPLTVTSAQKNPTAFYLCASSSGTVLNTEAFFGQGTRLTVV.

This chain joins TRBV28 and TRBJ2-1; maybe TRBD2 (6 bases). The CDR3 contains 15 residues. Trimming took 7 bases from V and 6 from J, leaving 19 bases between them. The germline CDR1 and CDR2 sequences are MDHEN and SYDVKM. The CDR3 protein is CASTPQRALSNEQFF. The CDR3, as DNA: TGTGCCAGCACCCCACAGCGGGCCCTCTCCAATGAGCAGTTCTTC.

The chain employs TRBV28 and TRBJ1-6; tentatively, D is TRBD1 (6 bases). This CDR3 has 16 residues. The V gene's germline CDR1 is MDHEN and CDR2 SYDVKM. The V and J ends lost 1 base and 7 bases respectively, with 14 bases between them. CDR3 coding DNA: TGTGCCAGCAGTTTATTCATAGGGCAGGGGAATTCACCCCTCCACTTT. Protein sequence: CASSLFIGQGNSPLHF.

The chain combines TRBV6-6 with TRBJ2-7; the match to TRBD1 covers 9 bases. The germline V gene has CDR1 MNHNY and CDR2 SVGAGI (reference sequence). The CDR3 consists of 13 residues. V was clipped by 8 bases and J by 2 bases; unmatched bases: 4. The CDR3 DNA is TGTGCCAGCGGGACAGGGAGGACCTACGAGCAGTACTTC. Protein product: CASGTGRTYEQYF.

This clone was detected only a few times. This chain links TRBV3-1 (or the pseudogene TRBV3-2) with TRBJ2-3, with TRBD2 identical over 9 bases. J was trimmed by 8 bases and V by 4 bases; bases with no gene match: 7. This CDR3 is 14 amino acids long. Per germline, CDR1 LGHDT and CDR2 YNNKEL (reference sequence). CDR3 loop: CASSPTGSGGTQYF. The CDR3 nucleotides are TGTGCCAGCAGCCCTACCGGTAGCGGGGGTACGCAGTATTTT.